These 32 T cell receptor beta chains originate from one sample sequenced in a study of multiple sclerosis patients with progressive multifocal leukoencephalopathy. Time point here: time of PML onset. Using immunoSEQ multiplex PCR, the repertoire was profiled, and TCRdb retains in-frame clones only, with some absent. The sample carries under 35,000 clones, approximately 88% recorded once. This specimen was PBMCs, taken from a patient treated with natalizumab. These receptors were collected from a woman aged 40 to 50 with progressive multifocal leukoencephalopathy.

V and J are TRBV5-1 and TRBJ2-1, with 11 bases matching TRBD2. CDR3 size: 16 residues. Germline assignment: CDR1 SGHRS and CDR2 YFSETQ. With 4 bases clipped from V and 5 bases from J, the junction kept 8 bases outside the gene matches. The CDR3, as DNA: TGCGCCAGCAGCCCTCGACTAGCGGGGTCCAACAATGAGCAGTTCTTC. Protein: CASSPRLAGSNNEQFF.

The chain is built from TRBV11-3 and TRBJ2-3, with TRBD2 identical over 10 bases. The V segment lost 5 bases and the J segment 0 bases; nucleotides outside the gene matches: 8. This CDR3 contains 17 residues. Germline assignment: CDR1 SGHNT and CDR2 YENEEA. CDR3 DNA: TGTGCCAGCAGCCTTCGACTAGCGGGCTCTAGCACAGATACGCAGTATTTT. It specifies CASSLRLAGSSTDTQYF.

J is TRBJ2-6 and V is TRBV4-1, with D possibly matching TRBD2 (5 bases). Trimming stripped 0 bases from V and 3 bases from J, with 12 bases between. Per germline, CDR1 MGHRA and CDR2 YSYEKL. This CDR3 comprises 17 residues. DNA of the CDR3: TGCGCCAGCAGCCAAGATGCGGGCCTTGGTGGGGCCAACGTCCTGACTTTC. Amino acids: CASSQDAGLGGANVLTF.

The chain uses TRBV28 and TRBJ1-5; tentatively, D is TRBD1 (5 bases). The V end lost 10 bases, the J end lost 3 bases, and 13 bases lay between the germline ends. Germline values: CDR1 MDHEN, CDR2 SYDVKM. The CDR3 loop spans 13 amino acids. The CDR3 spells CATTGLYNQPQHF. In DNA, the CDR3 is TGTGCCACCACAGGACTGTACAATCAGCCCCAGCATTTT.

The chain links TRBV5-4 to TRBJ2-3, with unresolved D. The germline V gene has CDR1 SGHNT and CDR2 YYREEE (reference sequence). The V and J ends lost 4 bases and 1 base respectively, with 10 bases between them. The CDR3 has 14 amino acids. In DNA, the CDR3 is TGTGCCAGCAGCCGTGCGGCAGGCACAGATACGCAGTATTTT. Its protein is CASSRAAGTDTQYF.

The V gene is TRBV19, the J gene TRBJ2-7; D is ambiguous. The CDR3 length is 15 residues. V was pared by 6 bases and J by 1 base, with 16 bases between. Germline loops: CDR1 LNHDA, CDR2 SQIVND (reference sequence). Written as DNA, the CDR3 is TGTGCCAGTAGGACCCGTGCCGGAACGTCCTACGAGCAGTACTTC. Its translation: CASRTRAGTSYEQYF.

The chain recombines TRBV30 with TRBJ2-7; 11 nucleotides align to TRBD2. CDR3 length equals 18 residues. Germline values: CDR1 GTSNPN, CDR2 SVGIG (reference sequence). V trimming: 4 bases; J trimming: 4 bases; junction bases outside the gene matches: 18. This chain's CDR3 is CAWKVSGLAGGPRYEQYF. The CDR3, as DNA: TGTGCCTGGAAGGTGTCAGGGTTAGCGGGAGGGCCAAGATACGAGCAGTACTTC.

The rearrangement uses TRBV11-2 and TRBJ2-1; no clear D gene. V was trimmed by 3 bases and J by 1 base, leaving 13 bases between them. This CDR3 comprises 16 residues. Germline loops: CDR1 SGHAT, CDR2 FQNNGV. CDR3 nucleotide sequence: TGTGCCAGCAGCTTGGGTAGGCGGTATTCCTACAATGAGCAGTTCTTC. Translated: CASSLGRRYSYNEQFF.

The chain joins TRBV5-4 to TRBJ2-3; no reliable D call. CDR3 length: 14 residues. The germline V and J ends were trimmed by 0 bases and 8 bases, with 13 bases remaining between them. CDR1 is SGHNT and CDR2 is YYREEE in the germline V gene (reference sequence). Here the CDR3 reads CASSLETRLGTQYF. CDR3 DNA sequence: TGTGCCAGCAGCTTGGAGACACGGCTGGGTACGCAGTATTTT.

The rearrangement joins TRBV7-9 to TRBJ2-7; a weak D match, TRBD1 (5 bases). The CDR3 contains 12 residues. Germline V gene data show CDR1 as SEHNR and CDR2 as FQNEAQ (reference sequence). V was cut by 4 bases and J by 10 bases, with 14 bases left in between. CDR3 coding DNA: TGTGCCAGCAGCTCCGACAGCTCGCCTCAGTACTTC. This gives the protein CASSSDSSPQYF.

The rearrangement uses TRBV5-1 and TRBJ1-6; TRBD1 might be the D (5 bases). In germline, CDR1 is SGHRS, CDR2 YFSETQ. Between the trimmed V and J ends, which lost 0 bases and 6 bases, there was a span of 7 bases. The CDR3 spans 14 residues. The CDR3 bases are TGCGCCAGCAGCTTGGATGGGGGTAATTCACCCCTCCACTTT. It translates to CASSLDGGNSPLHF.

This sequence joins TRBV27 and TRBJ1-5; perhaps TRBD1 as D (6 bases). V shed 6 bases and J shed 0 bases, with 12 bases lying between them. This CDR3 is 15 amino acids long. CDR1 and CDR2 from the germline V gene are MNHEY and SMNVEV (reference sequence). The CDR3 bases are TGTGCCAGCAGGTACAGGGCGGCTAGCAATCAGCCCCAGCATTTT. Protein sequence: CASRYRAASNQPQHF.

The J gene is TRBJ1-5, the V gene TRBV7-8; no definite D call. CDR3 length: 12 residues. The germline V and J ends were trimmed by 5 bases and 6 bases, with 8 bases remaining between them. The germline CDR1 and CDR2 sequences are SGHVS and FQNEAQ. In DNA form, the CDR3 reads TGTGCCAGCAGCGGCCTCCTTCAGCCCCAGCATTTT. Its translation is CASSGLLQPQHF.

The chain couples TRBV19 to TRBJ2-7, with TRBD2 matching 7 bases. V lost 8 bases, J lost 2 bases, and 15 bases stayed unmatched. Germline loops: CDR1 LNHDA, CDR2 SQIVND (reference sequence). This CDR3 contains 16 residues. CDR3 sequence: CASGGTRGISPYEQYF. Written as DNA, the CDR3 is TGTGCCAGTGGGGGAACGCGGGGGATCAGCCCCTACGAGCAGTACTTC.

This chain links TRBV30 with TRBJ1-2; perhaps TRBD1 as D (6 bases). This CDR3 is 15 amino acids long. The germline V and J ends were trimmed by 2 bases and 13 bases, with 26 bases remaining between them. The germline V gene encodes CDR1 GTSNPN and CDR2 SVGIG (reference sequence). This chain's CDR3 is CAWSTSAGGRPNFTF. In DNA, the CDR3 is TGTGCCTGGAGTACCTCGGCCGGGGGCCGACCGAACTTCACCTTC.

The chain links TRBV6-1 to TRBJ2-2; D may match TRBD1 or TRBD2 (5 bases each). From germline, CDR1 is MNHNS and CDR2 SASEGT. Trimming left V 7 bases short and J 5 bases short, with 17 bases between. The CDR3 sequence is 15 residues long. For the CDR3, the DNA is TGTGCCAGCATCCGGGGCGGGCGCGGAACCGGGGAGCTGTTTTTT. Translated: CASIRGGRGTGELFF.

This chain uses TRBV5-1 with TRBJ2-2; the match to TRBD2 covers 8 bases. This CDR3 has 15 amino acids. V dropped 3 bases and J dropped 4; count of bases not matched to a gene: 5. CDR1 SGHRS and CDR2 YFSETQ come from the germline V gene. CDR3 residues: CASSSLAGPTGELFF. As DNA, the CDR3 is TGCGCCAGCAGCTCGTTAGCGGGGCCCACCGGGGAGCTGTTTTTT.

CDR3 DNA sequence: TGTGCCTGGAGTGTACAAGACGGGCAGCCCCAGCATTTT. It is translated as CAWSVQDGQPQHF. The chain links TRBV30 to TRBJ1-5; D is undetermined. The ends were cut back, 0 bases at V and 7 bases at J, with 10 bases in the middle. Germline CDR1 reads GTSNPN; CDR2 reads SVGIG (reference sequence). The CDR3 has 13 amino acids. Filled out from reference TRBV30 and TRBJ1-5, the complete variable domain reads SQTIHQWPATLVQPVGSPLSLECTVEGTSNPNLYWYRQAAGRGLQLLFYSVGIGQISSEVPQNLSASRPQDRQFILSSKKLLLSDSGFYLCAWSVQDGQPQHFGDGTRLSIL.

J is TRBJ2-1 and V is TRBV11-3; weak D call: TRBD1 (7 bases). Trimming cost V 2 bases and J 8 bases, with 19 bases left between them. The CDR3 is 16 residues long. Germline lookup yields CDR1 SGHNT and CDR2 YENEEA. The CDR3 protein is CASSLRGRDGYYEQFF. As DNA, the CDR3 is TGTGCCAGCAGCTTAAGGGGGCGGGATGGGTATTATGAGCAGTTCTTC.

CDR3: CASKGNNVLTF. CDR3 in DNA: TGTGCCAGTAAGGGGAACAACGTCCTGACTTTC. The chain has TRBV19 and TRBJ2-6, with D possibly TRBD1 on 5 matching bases. The CDR3 runs 11 residues. Per the germline V gene, CDR1 is LNHDA and CDR2 is SQIVND (reference sequence). The V and J ends lost 7 bases and 9 bases respectively, with 7 bases between them.

The chain combines TRBV29-1 with TRBJ2-3, with D hard to call. Trimming cost V 3 bases and J 4 bases, with 14 bases left between them. Germline lookup yields CDR1 SQVTM and CDR2 ANQGSEA. The CDR3 covers 14 residues. The DNA of the CDR3 is TGCAGCGTTGACTCGGGTACTTTTGCAGATACGCAGTATTTT. It encodes CSVDSGTFADTQYF.

The genes are TRBV4-1 and TRBJ2-1; D possibly uses TRBD1 or TRBD2 (7 bases each). V was shortened by 5 bases and J by 4 bases, with 15 bases between the two germline ends. Germline V gives CDR1 MGHRA, CDR2 YSYEKL. CDR3 length equals 15 residues. The CDR3 DNA is TGCGCCAGCAGCAAAGGGGGCGGGGGTTACAATGAGCAGTTCTTC. Protein product: CASSKGGGGYNEQFF.

The chain combines TRBV4-3 with TRBJ1-1; D is ambiguous. V was cut by 3 bases and J by 7 bases, with 12 bases left in between. Germline CDR1 is LGHNA and CDR2 is YSLEER. The CDR3 totals 13 residues. The CDR3 bases are TGCGCCAGCAGCCAGAAGTATGGCGGTGAAGCTTTCTTT. Its translation is CASSQKYGGEAFF.

This sequence joins TRBV5-1 and TRBJ2-2; perhaps TRBD1 as D (5 bases). Germline V lookup: CDR1 SGHRS, CDR2 YFSETQ. This CDR3 has 14 residues. Trimming pared 7 bases from V and 1 base from J, leaving 11 bases between. The CDR3 region is CASGPTGNTGELFF. The CDR3 DNA is TGCGCCAGCGGACCTACAGGGAACACCGGGGAGCTGTTTTTT. Complete variable domain (other parts from reference TRBV5-1 and TRBJ2-2): KAGVTQTPRYLIKTRGQQVTLSCSPISGHRSVSWYQQTPGQGLQFLFEYFSETQRNKGNFPGRFSGRQFSNSRSEMNVSTLELGDSALYLCASGPTGNTGELFFGEGSRLTVL.

This rearrangement joins TRBV2 to TRBJ2-7, with a weak D call TRBD2 (5 bases). The germline gives CDR1 SNHLY, CDR2 FYNNEI. V dropped 6 bases and J dropped 2 bases, with 17 bases sitting between them. CDR3 length: 15 amino acids. In DNA, the CDR3 is TGTGCCAGCAGGAGGGAGCGGAGTAAGACCTACGAGCAGTACTTC. Translating gives CASRRERSKTYEQYF.

CDR3 nucleotide sequence: TGCGCCAGCAGCTTGGTTCGACCCCGAGGGCCCGGGGAGCTGTTTTTT. This codes for CASSLVRPRGPGELFF. V usage is TRBV5-1 and J usage is TRBJ2-2, with a weak D call TRBD2 (5 bases). The germline V gene has CDR1 SGHRS and CDR2 YFSETQ. The CDR3 length is 16 residues. V was trimmed by 0 bases and J by 6 bases, leaving 15 bases between them.

The chain links TRBV2 to TRBJ2-7, with 8 bases identical to TRBD2. The CDR3 loop spans 16 amino acids. Losses at the gene ends were 2 bases for V and 0 bases for J; bases not matched to a gene: 6. Germline V lookup: CDR1 SNHLY, CDR2 FYNNEI. The CDR3, as DNA: TGTGCCAGCAGTGAAAGAGGACTAGCCATCTCCTACGAGCAGTACTTC. As protein: CASSERGLAISYEQYF.

The rearrangement joins TRBV6-1 to TRBJ2-7; D is possibly TRBD1 (6 bases). This CDR3 has 13 amino acids. Germline V gene data show CDR1 as MNHNS and CDR2 as SASEGT. Between the trimmed V and J ends, which lost 8 bases and 6 bases, there was a span of 17 bases. The CDR3 nucleotides are TGTGCCAGCGCACAGGGTTCGAGGGGCGAGCAGTACTTC. Translation: CASAQGSRGEQYF.

The chain links TRBV6-5 to TRBJ1-1; 7 bases map to TRBD1. Per germline, CDR1 MNHEY and CDR2 SVGAGI. With 7 bases clipped from V and 1 base from J, the junction kept 6 bases outside the gene matches. The CDR3 runs 14 residues. CDR3 region: CASTKGQTNTEAFF. As DNA, the CDR3 is TGTGCCAGCACTAAGGGACAGACGAACACTGAAGCTTTCTTT.

The chain employs TRBV7-2 and TRBJ1-1; possibly TRBD1 for D (5 bases). The CDR3 spans 17 residues. Germline loops: CDR1 SGHTA, CDR2 FQGNSA. V was trimmed by 2 bases and J by 0 bases, leaving 16 bases between them. CDR3 in amino acids: CASSLTFGGKLNTEAFF. CDR3 nucleotides: TGTGCCAGCAGCTTAACGTTTGGGGGGAAATTGAACACTGAAGCTTTCTTT.

This rearrangement joins TRBV9 to TRBJ1-4, with 8 bases matching TRBD1. The CDR3 is 16 amino acids. From germline, CDR1 is SGDLS and CDR2 YYNGEE. The trim removed 3 bases at V and 5 bases at J, leaving 9 bases unmatched. The DNA of the CDR3 is TGTGCCAGCAGCGGAGGGACAGGAGCTGCGAATGAAAAACTGTTTTTT. Translating it yields CASSGGTGAANEKLFF.

The rearrangement joins TRBV7-9 to TRBJ2-2; the match to TRBD2 covers 8 bases. CDR3 length: 16 amino acids. The J segment lost 4 bases and the V segment lost 5 bases, leaving 9 bases of the junction unmatched. Germline CDR1 SEHNR, CDR2 FQNEAQ (reference sequence). The CDR3: CASSRGGLAVTGELFF. As DNA, the CDR3 is TGTGCCAGCAGCCGGGGGGGTCTAGCGGTCACCGGGGAGCTGTTTTTT.